The 19 T cell receptor beta chains below were found in one sample sequenced in a study of cytomegalovirus exposure and HLA in healthy donors. Primers included in the PCR were 60 Vbeta and 13 Jbeta primers. TCRdb keeps only in-frame clones here, not all; method: immunoSEQ multiplex PCR. The sample gives about 120,000 clones, 83% of which show up once; about 3.7% is in the top ten. Material for sequencing was PBMCs. These receptors originate from a woman aged 40-49 years in good health and CMV-seropositive.

The chain joins TRBV6-1 to TRBJ2-7, with D maybe TRBD2 (6 bases). The CDR3 is 14 amino acids. The V end lost 5 bases, the J end lost 6 bases, and 17 bases lay between the germline ends. Per the germline V gene, CDR1 is MNHNS and CDR2 is SASEGT. CDR3 protein: CASSLFSGISEQYF. The CDR3 bases are TGTGCCAGCAGTCTTTTTAGCGGCATATCCGAGCAGTACTTC.

The chain has TRBV28 and TRBJ2-7, with 10 bases aligning to TRBD2. The CDR3 has 16 residues. V lost 4 bases to trimming and J lost 7 bases; unmatched junction nucleotides: 13. From germline, CDR1 is MDHEN and CDR2 SYDVKM. The CDR3 here is CASSSGEREGRGEQYF. For the CDR3, the DNA is TGTGCCAGCAGTTCGGGAGAGCGGGAGGGCCGGGGGGAGCAGTACTTC.

The V and J genes are TRBV5-6 and TRBJ2-5; 9 nucleotides align to TRBD1. In germline, CDR1 is SGHDT, CDR2 YYEEEE. The junction had 3 bases not matched to a gene; V was cut back by 3 bases and J by 6 bases. The CDR3 loop spans 13 amino acids. CDR3 sequence: CASSSDRGKTQYF. The CDR3 DNA sequence: TGTGCCAGCAGCTCGGACAGGGGTAAGACCCAGTACTTC.

The gene calls are TRBV7-6 and TRBJ1-3; the match to TRBD1 covers 10 bases. The germline V gene encodes CDR1 SGHVS and CDR2 FNYEAQ. Trimming removed 8 bases from V and 4 bases from J; junction bases left unmatched: 11. CDR3 length equals 16 residues. The CDR3 spells CASGSRRDRGGNTIYF. The CDR3 coding sequence is TGTGCCAGCGGCTCAAGACGGGACAGGGGAGGAAACACCATATATTTT.

J is TRBJ1-1 and V is TRBV5-6; D call uncertain. V shed 4 bases and J shed 0 bases, with 16 bases lying between them. The CDR3 length is 16 residues. Per germline, CDR1 SGHDT and CDR2 YYEEEE. CDR3 bases: TGTGCCAGCAGCCCTCTCGCGGGGAGTTTGAACACTGAAGCTTTCTTT. It encodes CASSPLAGSLNTEAFF.

This rearrangement joins TRBV6-5 to TRBJ2-5; 11 nucleotides match TRBD2. This CDR3 region has 15 residues. Germline-derived CDR1 and CDR2 are MNHEY and SVGAGI. V lost 6 bases to trimming and J lost 4 bases; unmatched junction nucleotides: 7. The CDR3 region has the DNA TGTGCCAGCAGGGCGGGACTAGCGGAGCCAGAGACCCAGTACTTC. Its translation is CASRAGLAEPETQYF.

The CDR3 DNA reads TGTGCCAGCAGCTCGGGACTAACTAGCACAGATACGCAGTATTTT. This encodes CASSSGLTSTDTQYF. This chain connects TRBV7-3 to TRBJ2-3; 7 bases line up with TRBD2. The V gene's germline CDR1 is SGHTA and CDR2 FQGTGA. The CDR3 is 15 residues long. Unmatched junction bases numbered 4, after V lost 4 bases and J lost 0 bases.

The rearrangement uses TRBV4-2 and TRBJ2-6; D perhaps matches TRBD2 (6 bases). Germline CDR1 reads LGHNA; CDR2 reads YNFKEQ. V lost 0 bases and J lost 2, with 8 bases in between. CDR3 length: 16 amino acids. The CDR3 protein is CASSQESGAGANVLTF. DNA of the CDR3: TGTGCCAGCAGCCAAGAGTCGGGGGCTGGGGCCAACGTCCTGACTTTC.

This chain joins TRBV18 and TRBJ2-3, with D possibly being TRBD1 (6 bases). The V end was cut by 9 bases, the J end by 0 bases, with 13 bases between. The CDR3 extends over 14 amino acids. Germline assignment: CDR1 KGHSH and CDR2 LQKENI. CDR3 in DNA: TGTGCCAGTTTATGGGACAAGAGCACAGATACGCAGTATTTT. Translating it yields CASLWDKSTDTQYF.

V usage is TRBV2 and J usage is TRBJ2-3; TRBD1 aligns across 8 bases. Trimming took 6 bases from V and 2 from J; bases not matched to a gene: 7. Per germline, CDR1 SNHLY and CDR2 FYNNEI. The CDR3 contains 15 residues. Written as DNA, the CDR3 is TGTGCCAGCAGAAAGGACAGGGCGTCCACAGATACGCAGTATTTT. Its translation: CASRKDRASTDTQYF.

This clone appeared a single time. This CDR3 is also generated by other DNA sequences in the sample. The rearrangement joins TRBV7-9 to TRBJ1-3; tentative D call: TRBD1 (5 bases). Germline lookup yields CDR1 SEHNR and CDR2 FQNEAQ (reference sequence). Deletions cut 0 bases from V and 8 bases from J, with 14 bases between. This CDR3 is built from 15 residues. The CDR3 DNA sequence: TGTGCCAGCAGCTTAGCGAATGACAGAGGACACACCATATATTTT. Translated: CASSLANDRGHTIYF.

The chain couples TRBV19 to TRBJ2-2, with D maybe TRBD1 (6 bases). V was clipped by 3 bases and J by 0 bases, with 8 bases between them. The germline V gene has CDR1 LNHDA and CDR2 SQIVND (reference sequence). The CDR3 covers 15 residues. The CDR3 sequence: CASSITGTNTGELFF. CDR3 in DNA: TGTGCCAGTAGTATCACAGGGACGAACACCGGGGAGCTGTTTTTT.

V is TRBV6-4 and J is TRBJ2-1; 10 nucleotides line up with TRBD2. CDR1 and CDR2 (germline): MRHNA, SNTAGT. The CDR3 spans 17 residues. Trimming cost V 0 bases and J 8 bases; bases outside gene matches: 10. The CDR3 reads CASSDSNRAGGIDEQFF. The CDR3 DNA reads TGTGCCAGCAGTGACTCGAACCGAGCGGGAGGGATAGATGAGCAGTTCTTC.

The chain has TRBV5-3 and TRBJ2-7, with TRBD2 matching 13 bases. TRBV5-3 is classed as an ORF, of uncertain function. Unmatched junction bases numbered 13, after V lost 4 bases and J lost 3 bases. There are 18 residues in the CDR3. The CDR3 DNA sequence: TGTGCCAGAAGCCCCCCCGGACTAGCGGGAGTGTTCAACTACGAGCAGTACTTC. Protein sequence: CARSPPGLAGVFNYEQYF.

The chain combines TRBV10-1 with TRBJ1-1; D is undetermined. CDR1 and CDR2 from the germline V gene are WNHNN and SYGVQD (reference sequence). V gave up 2 bases and J gave up 1 base, with 8 bases separating them. The CDR3 is made up of 14 amino acids. CDR3 sequence: CASSEPGENTEAFF. The CDR3 nucleotides read TGCGCCAGCAGTGAGCCCGGGGAGAACACTGAAGCTTTCTTT.

V usage is TRBV5-1 and J usage is TRBJ2-7, with D tentatively TRBD2 (5 bases). Trimming pared 0 bases from V and 6 bases from J, leaving 19 bases between. Germline V gene lookup returns CDR1 SGHRS and CDR2 YFSETQ. The CDR3 sequence is 16 residues long. CDR3 residues: CASSLARISEVGEQYF. CDR3 nucleotide sequence: TGCGCCAGCAGCTTGGCTAGGATCTCGGAGGTCGGCGAGCAGTACTTC.

This chain links TRBV11-2 with TRBJ1-2; possibly TRBD1 for D (6 bases). The CDR3 has 13 amino acids. Germline-derived CDR1 and CDR2 are SGHAT and FQNNGV. Trimming left V 8 bases short and J 7 bases short, with 17 bases between. CDR3 sequence reads: CASLFGWTAGYTF. The CDR3 nucleotides are TGTGCCAGCTTGTTTGGGTGGACAGCTGGCTACACCTTC. Based on the CDR3 plus reference TRBV11-2 and TRBJ1-2, the full variable domain is EAGVAQSPRYKIIEKRQSVAFWCNPISGHATLYWYQQILGQGPKLLIQFQNNGVVDDSQLPKDRFSAERLKGVDSTLKIQPAKLEDSAVYLCASLFGWTAGYTFGSGTRLTVV.

This chain connects TRBV4-2 to TRBJ1-2; D remains ambiguous. Germline lookup yields CDR1 LGHNA and CDR2 YNFKEQ. V lost 4 bases and J lost 4, with 13 bases in between. The CDR3 runs to 14 residues. CDR3 sequence: CASSPLREPYGYTF. The CDR3 region has the DNA TGTGCCAGCAGCCCCCTTCGGGAGCCCTATGGCTACACCTTC.

CDR3 bases: TGTGCCAGCAGCCTTAGCGCATTAAACTACAATGAGCAGTTCTTC. It yields the protein CASSLSALNYNEQFF. V usage is TRBV9 and J usage is TRBJ2-1, with D possibly matching TRBD2 (5 bases). Trimming pared 4 bases from V and 3 bases from J, leaving 14 bases between. The CDR3 is 15 residues long. Per the germline V gene, CDR1 is SGDLS and CDR2 is YYNGEE.